This T cell receptor beta chain was retrieved from a study of regulatory T cells in long-lasting Graves disease. Background on the study: Over-5-year antithyroid drug use with positive TSH receptor antibodies defined persistent Graves' disease in the study.

This CDR3 contains 14 residues. Germline CDR1 DFQATT, CDR2 SNEGSKA (reference sequence). V dropped 3 bases and J dropped 4; count of bases not matched to a gene: 2. This clonotype was detected many times. CDR3 regions were amplified by Arm-PCR using iRepertoire HTBI primers to build TCR beta libraries. TCRdb re-called the multiplex PCR reads with MiXCR, one entry per CDR3 protein. The repertoire holds fewer than 450,000 distinct CDR3 sequences, with less than 25% as singletons. Time point described: persistent/refractory GD, antithyroid drugs over 5 years with positive TRAb. PBMC RNA served as the TCR library source.

This receptor was taken from a female donor with Graves disease. Sequenced here: peripheral blood mononuclear cells (PBMCs), sampled when the disease was refractory, from a patient treated with antithyroid drugs. J is TRBJ2-2 and V is TRBV20-1; the match to TRBD2 covers 10 bases. The CDR3 loop reads CSASLAGGTGELFF. CDR3 bases: TGCAGTGCTAGTTTAGCGGGAGGCACCGGGGAGCTGTTTTTT.